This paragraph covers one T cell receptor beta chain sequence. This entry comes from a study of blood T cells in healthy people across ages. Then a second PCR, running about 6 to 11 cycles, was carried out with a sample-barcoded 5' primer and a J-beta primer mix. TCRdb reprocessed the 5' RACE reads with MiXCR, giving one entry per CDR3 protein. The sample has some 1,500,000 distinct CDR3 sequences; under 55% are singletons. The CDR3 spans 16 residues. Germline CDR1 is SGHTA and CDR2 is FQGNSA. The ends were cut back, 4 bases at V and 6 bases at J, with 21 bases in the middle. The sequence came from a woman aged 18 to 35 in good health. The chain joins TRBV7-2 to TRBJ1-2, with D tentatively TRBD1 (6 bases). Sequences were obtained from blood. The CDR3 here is CASSWAQGQHLDGYTF. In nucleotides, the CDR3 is TGTGCCAGCAGCTGGGCTCAAGGACAGCACCTGGATGGCTACACCTTC.